This T cell receptor (beta chain) was obtained from a study of T cell changes during pregnancy in multiple sclerosis. The V gene's germline CDR1 is SGDLS and CDR2 YYNGEE. The V end lost 0 bases, the J end lost 0 bases, and 10 bases lay between the germline ends. The CDR3 length is 16 residues. Libraries were prepared by immunoSEQ multiplex PCR; TCRdb keeps only in-frame clonotypes and omits some of them. This table holds some 80,000 clones, about 90% found once. This clone was observed once. The material sequenced was peripheral blood, taken before pregnancy. The rearrangement links TRBV9 to TRBJ2-1; D unresolved. The clonotype comes from a female donor with multiple sclerosis, enrolled in a pregnancy study. DNA for the CDR3: TGTGCCAGCAGCGTAGGGGCACCCAGCTCCTACAATGAGCAGTTCTTC. This translates into CASSVGAPSSYNEQFF.